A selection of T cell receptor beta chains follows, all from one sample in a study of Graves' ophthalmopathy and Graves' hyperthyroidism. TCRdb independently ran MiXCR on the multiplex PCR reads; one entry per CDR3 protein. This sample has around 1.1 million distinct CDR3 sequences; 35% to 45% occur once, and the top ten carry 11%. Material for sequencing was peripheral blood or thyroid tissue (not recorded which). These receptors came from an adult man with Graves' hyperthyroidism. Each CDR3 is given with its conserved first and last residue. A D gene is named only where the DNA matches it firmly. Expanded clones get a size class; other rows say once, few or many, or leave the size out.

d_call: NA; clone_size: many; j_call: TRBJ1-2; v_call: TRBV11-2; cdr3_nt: TGTGCCAGCAGCTTATTCCAGGGTGGGGGCTATGGCTACACCTTC; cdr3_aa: CASSLFQGGGYGYTF
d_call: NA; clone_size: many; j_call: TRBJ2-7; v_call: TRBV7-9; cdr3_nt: TGTGCCAGCAGCCCGTCGGGAGTATACGAGCAGTACTTC; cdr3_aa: CASSPSGVYEQYF
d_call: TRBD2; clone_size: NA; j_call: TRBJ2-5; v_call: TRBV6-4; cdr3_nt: TGTGCCAGCAGTTATGTTGCGGGGGATCAAGAGACCCAGTACTTC; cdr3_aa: CASSYVAGDQETQYF
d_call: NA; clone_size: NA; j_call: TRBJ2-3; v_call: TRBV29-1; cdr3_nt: TGCAGCGCCAACGTTCCGGACGGCACGCAGTATTTT; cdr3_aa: CSANVPDGTQYF
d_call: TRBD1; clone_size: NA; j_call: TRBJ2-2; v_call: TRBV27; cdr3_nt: TGTGCCAGCGGACAGGGGGCGGGCACCGGGGAGCTGTTTTTT; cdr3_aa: CASGQGAGTGELFF
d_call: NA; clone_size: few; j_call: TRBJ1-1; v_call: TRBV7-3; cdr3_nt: TGTGCCAGCAGCATGCAGGGAGGAACTGAAGCTTTCTTT; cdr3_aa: CASSMQGGTEAFF
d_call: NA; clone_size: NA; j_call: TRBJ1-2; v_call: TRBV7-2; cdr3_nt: TGCGCCAGCAGCCGGAGGGAGGGCTATGGCTACACCTTC; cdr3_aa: CASSRREGYGYTF
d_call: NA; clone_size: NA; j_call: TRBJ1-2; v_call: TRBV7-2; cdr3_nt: TGTGCCAGCAGCGGAGGGACTAACTATGGCTACACCTTC; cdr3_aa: CASSGGTNYGYTF
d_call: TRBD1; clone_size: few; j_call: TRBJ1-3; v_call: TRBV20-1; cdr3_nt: TGCAGTGCTGGGACGGGACAGGGGAGGACCCTTTACGGAAACACCATATATTTT; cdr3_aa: CSAGTGQGRTLYGNTIYF
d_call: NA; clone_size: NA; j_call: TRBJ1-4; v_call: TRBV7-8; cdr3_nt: TGTGCCAGCTCACCTCGTGACGGGGGCGCGGGTGAAAAACTGTTTTTT; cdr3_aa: CASSPRDGGAGEKLFF
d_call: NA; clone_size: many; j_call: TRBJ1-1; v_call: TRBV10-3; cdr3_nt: TGTGCCATCAGTGAGTCGAAGACTGTTGGGGGCACTGAAGCTTTCTTT; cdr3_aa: CAISESKTVGGTEAFF
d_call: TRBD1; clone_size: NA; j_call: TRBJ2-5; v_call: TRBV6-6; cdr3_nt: TGTGCCAGCAAAAGACCAGGGGGCGGTCAAGAGACCCAGTACTTC; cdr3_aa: CASKRPGGGQETQYF
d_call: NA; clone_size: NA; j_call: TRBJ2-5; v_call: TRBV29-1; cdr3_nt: TGCAGCGTAGCGGTCTGGGAGACCCAGTACTTC; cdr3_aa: CSVAVWETQYF
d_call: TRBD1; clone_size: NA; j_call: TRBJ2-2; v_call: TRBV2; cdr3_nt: TGTGCCAGCAGTCCGGACAGGGAAAACTCTGGAAACACCGGGGAGCTGTTTTTT; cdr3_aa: CASSPDRENSGNTGELFF
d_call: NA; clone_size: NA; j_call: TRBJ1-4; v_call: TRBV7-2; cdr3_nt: TGTGCCAGCAGCTATACTTCTGGGAGCTCTGGAAAACTGTTTTTT; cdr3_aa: CASSYTSGSSGKLFF
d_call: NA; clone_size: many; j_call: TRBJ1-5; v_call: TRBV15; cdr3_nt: TGTGCCACCAGCAGAGATTGGGAGGTTGGTAGTGGCAATCAGCCCCAGCATTTT; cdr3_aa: CATSRDWEVGSGNQPQHF
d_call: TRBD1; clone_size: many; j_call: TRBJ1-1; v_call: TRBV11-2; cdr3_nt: TGTGCCAGCAGAGAACCCAGGACAGGGTCGAACACTGAAGCTTTCTTT; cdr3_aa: CASREPRTGSNTEAFF
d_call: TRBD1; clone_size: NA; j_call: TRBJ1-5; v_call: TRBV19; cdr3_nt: TGTGCCGGTAGGGACAGGGAAAAGGGCAATCAGCCCCAGCATTTT; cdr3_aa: CAGRDREKGNQPQHF
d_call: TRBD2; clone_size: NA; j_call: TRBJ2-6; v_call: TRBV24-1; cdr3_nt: TGTGCCACCAGTCCCGGGGGGGCTGGGGCCAACGTCCTGACTTTC; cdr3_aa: CATSPGGAGANVLTF
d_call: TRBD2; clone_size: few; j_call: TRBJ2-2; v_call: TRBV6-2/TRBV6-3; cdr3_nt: TGTGCCAGCAGCCACAGGACTAGCGGGAACACCGGGGAGCTGTTTTTT; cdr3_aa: CASSHRTSGNTGELFF
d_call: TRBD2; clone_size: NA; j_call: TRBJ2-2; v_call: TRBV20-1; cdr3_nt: TGCAGTGCGCCGAGGGGAGGGACGAACACCGGGGAGCTGTTTTTT; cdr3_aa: CSAPRGGTNTGELFF
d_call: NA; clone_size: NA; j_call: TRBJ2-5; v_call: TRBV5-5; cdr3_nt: TGTGCCAGCAACCCGAGGGCGGGCACCCAGTACTTC; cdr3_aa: CASNPRAGTQYF
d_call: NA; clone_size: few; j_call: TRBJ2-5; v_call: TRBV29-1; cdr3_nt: TGCAGCGTTGTGGCAGGGTTTGGGGAGGAGACCCAGTACTTC; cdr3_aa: CSVVAGFGEETQYF
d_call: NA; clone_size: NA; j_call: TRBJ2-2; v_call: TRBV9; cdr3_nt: TGTGCCAGCAGCGGCCGTGGACAGACCTTTGACACCGGGGAGCTGTTTTTT; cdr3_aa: CASSGRGQTFDTGELFF
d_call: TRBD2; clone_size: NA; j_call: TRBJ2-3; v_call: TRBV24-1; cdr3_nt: TGTGCCACCAGTGACACCGGGACTAGCGGGGACCGCGGCGATACGCAGTATTTT; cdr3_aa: CATSDTGTSGDRGDTQYF
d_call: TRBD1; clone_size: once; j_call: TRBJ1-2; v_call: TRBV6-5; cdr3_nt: TGTGCCAGCAGTTACACAGTAACCGGGACAGGTAGTGGCTACACCTTC; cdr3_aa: CASSYTVTGTGSGYTF
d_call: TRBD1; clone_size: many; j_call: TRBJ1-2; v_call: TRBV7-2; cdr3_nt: TGTGCCAGCAGCTTAGCCCAGGGGGCTCGCTATGGCTACACCTTC; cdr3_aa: CASSLAQGARYGYTF
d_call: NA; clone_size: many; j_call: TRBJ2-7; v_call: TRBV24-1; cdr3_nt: TGTGCCACCAGTGATAGCTACGAGCAGTACTTC; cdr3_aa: CATSDSYEQYF
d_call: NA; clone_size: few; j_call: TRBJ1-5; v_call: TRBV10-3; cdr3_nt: TGTGCCATCAGTGTCGCGAGGGGGGTTGGCAATCAGCCCCAGCATTTT; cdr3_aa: CAISVARGVGNQPQHF
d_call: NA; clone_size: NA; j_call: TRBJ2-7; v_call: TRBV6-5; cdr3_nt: TGTGCCAGCAACCCGGGACAGCGGGTCTACGAGCAGTACTTC; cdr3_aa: CASNPGQRVYEQYF
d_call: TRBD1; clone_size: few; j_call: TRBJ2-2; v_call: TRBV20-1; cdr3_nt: TGCAGTGCTAGAGTGGGACAGGGCCTTAACACCGGGGAGCTGTTTTTT; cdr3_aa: CSARVGQGLNTGELFF
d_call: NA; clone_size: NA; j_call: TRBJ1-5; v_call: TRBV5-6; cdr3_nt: TGTGCCAGCAGCTTGTTTGGGGGCTCGGGCAATCAGCCCCAGCATTTT; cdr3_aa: CASSLFGGSGNQPQHF
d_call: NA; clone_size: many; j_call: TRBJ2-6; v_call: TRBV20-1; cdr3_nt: TGCAGTGCTGCGTCTGGGGCCAACGTCCTGACTTTC; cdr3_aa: CSAASGANVLTF
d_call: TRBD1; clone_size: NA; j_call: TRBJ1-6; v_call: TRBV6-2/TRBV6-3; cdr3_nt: TGTGCCAGCAGTTACCCGGGACAGAATTCACCCCCCCACTTT; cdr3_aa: CASSYPGQNSPPHF
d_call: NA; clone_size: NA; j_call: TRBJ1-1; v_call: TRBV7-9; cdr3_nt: TGTGCCAGCAGCCCTCTACTAGCGGGATTTGCTGAAGCTTTCTTT; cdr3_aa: CASSPLLAGFAEAFF
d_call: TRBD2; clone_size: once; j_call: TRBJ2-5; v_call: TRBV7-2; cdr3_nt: TGTGCCTGCGCGGGAGTAGCGGGATCCGGGGAGACCCAGTACTTC; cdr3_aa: CACAGVAGSGETQYF
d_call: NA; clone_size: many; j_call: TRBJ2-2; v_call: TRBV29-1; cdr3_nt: TGCAGCGTTGAAACCAGGACCCCCGGGGAGCTGTTTTTT; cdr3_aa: CSVETRTPGELFF
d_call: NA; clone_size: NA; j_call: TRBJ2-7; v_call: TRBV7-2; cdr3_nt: TGTGCCAGCAGCTCGGTCGCAGGGGTAGGCGAGCAGTACTTC; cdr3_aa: CASSSVAGVGEQYF
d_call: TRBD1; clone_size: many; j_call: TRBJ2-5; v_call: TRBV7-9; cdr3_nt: TGTGCCAGCAGCACACAACTGACAGGGAAAGAGACCCAGTACTTC; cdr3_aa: CASSTQLTGKETQYF
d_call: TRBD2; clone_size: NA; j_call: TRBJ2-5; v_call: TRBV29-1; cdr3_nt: TGCAGCGTTGCTCTAGCGGGGCAAGAGACCCAGTACTTC; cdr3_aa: CSVALAGQETQYF
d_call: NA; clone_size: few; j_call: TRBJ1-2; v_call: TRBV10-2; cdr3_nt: TGCGCCAGCAGTGAGCCGGACACCTATGAAGTAGAGGTTAATGGCTACACCTTC; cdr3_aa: CASSEPDTYEVEVNGYTF
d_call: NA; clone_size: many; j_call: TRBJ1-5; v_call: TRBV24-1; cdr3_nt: TGTGCCACCAGTGTGGGAATGGGGCAGCCCCAGCATTTT; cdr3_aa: CATSVGMGQPQHF
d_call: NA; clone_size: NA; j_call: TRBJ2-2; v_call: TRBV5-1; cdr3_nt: TGCGCCAGCAGCTTGAACAGCGACACCGGGGAGCTGTTTTTT; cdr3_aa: CASSLNSDTGELFF
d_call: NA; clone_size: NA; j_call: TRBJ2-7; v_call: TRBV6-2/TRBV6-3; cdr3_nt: TGTGCCAGCAGTTCCAACGTAGTGGACCTTCGGCAAATCGAGCAGTACTTC; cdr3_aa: CASSSNVVDLRQIEQYF
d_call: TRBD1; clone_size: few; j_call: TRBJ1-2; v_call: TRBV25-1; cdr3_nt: TGTGCCAGCAGTGAGCCAGGGACAGGGGACTATGGCTACACCTTT; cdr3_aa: CASSEPGTGDYGYTF
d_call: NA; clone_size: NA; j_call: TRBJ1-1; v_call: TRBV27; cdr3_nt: TGTGCCAGCAGGACAGCCTCCAAAGCTTTCTTT; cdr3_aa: CASRTASKAFF
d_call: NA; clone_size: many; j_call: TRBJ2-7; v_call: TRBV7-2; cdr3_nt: TGTGCCAGCAGCTTCCTAGCTGGAGGGTCCTACGAGCAGTACTTC; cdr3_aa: CASSFLAGGSYEQYF
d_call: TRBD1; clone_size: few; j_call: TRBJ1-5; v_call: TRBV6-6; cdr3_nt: TGTGCCAGCATCTCGGGACAGGGAAGAGCTTTTAATCAGCCCCAGCATTTT; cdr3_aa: CASISGQGRAFNQPQHF
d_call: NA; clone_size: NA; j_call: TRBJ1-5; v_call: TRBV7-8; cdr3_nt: TGTGCCAGCAGCTTAGGGTTGCAGGCTAGGGGGACCCAGCATTTT; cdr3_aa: CASSLGLQARGTQHF
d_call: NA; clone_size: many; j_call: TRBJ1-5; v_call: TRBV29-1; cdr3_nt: TGCAGCGTTGCGTGGGGAACAGGGTTCAATCAGCCCCAGCATTTT; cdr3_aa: CSVAWGTGFNQPQHF
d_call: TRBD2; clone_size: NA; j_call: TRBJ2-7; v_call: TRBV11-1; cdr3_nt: TGTGCCAGCAGCTTCGGACTAGCGGGATCAGCATCATACGAGCAGTACTTC; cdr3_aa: CASSFGLAGSASYEQYF
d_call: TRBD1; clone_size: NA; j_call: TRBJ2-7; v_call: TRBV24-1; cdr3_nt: TGTGCCAGCAGTTTTTGGGGGACAGCTTCGTCCGAGCAGTACTTC; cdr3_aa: CASSFWGTASSEQYF